The sequence of this T cell receptor beta chain was determined in a study of T-cell memory formation after mild COVID-19. TCRdb used MiXCR to reprocess the 5' RACE reads, holding one entry per CDR3 protein. The table lists about 400,000 distinct CDR3 sequences, around 22% of them singletons. CDR1 DFQATT and CDR2 SNEGSKA come from the germline V gene (reference sequence). Trimming pared 0 bases from V and 6 bases from J, leaving 8 bases between. This CDR3 has 13 residues. The sequence came from an adult woman who had mild COVID-19 (a few samples of this study predate the infection). Cell type and time point are not known. This chain uses TRBV20-1 with TRBJ2-2; D not certain. Input material: PBMCs or a T cell subset sorted from them (not recorded which). Here the CDR3 reads CSARDLSAGELFF. CDR3 sequence (DNA): TGCAGTGCTAGAGATCTCTCGGCCGGGGAGCTGTTTTTT.